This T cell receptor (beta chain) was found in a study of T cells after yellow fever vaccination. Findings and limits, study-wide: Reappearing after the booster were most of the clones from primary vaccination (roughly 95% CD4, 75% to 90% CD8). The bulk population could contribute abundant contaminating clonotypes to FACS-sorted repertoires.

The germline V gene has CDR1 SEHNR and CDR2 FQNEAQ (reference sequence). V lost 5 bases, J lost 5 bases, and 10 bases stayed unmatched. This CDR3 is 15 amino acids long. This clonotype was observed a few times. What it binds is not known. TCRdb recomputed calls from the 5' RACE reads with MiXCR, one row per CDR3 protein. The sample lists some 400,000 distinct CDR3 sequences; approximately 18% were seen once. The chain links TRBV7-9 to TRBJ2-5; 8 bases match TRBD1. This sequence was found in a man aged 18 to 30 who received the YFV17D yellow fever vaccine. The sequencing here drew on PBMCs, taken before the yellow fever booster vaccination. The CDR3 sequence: CASSPPAGGEETQYF. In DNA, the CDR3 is TGTGCCAGCAGCCCACCTGCAGGGGGCGAGGAGACCCAGTACTTC.